This TCR beta chain was sequenced during a study of blood T cells in healthy people across ages. This clonotype turned up a few times. Antigen specificity is unknown. The CDR3 is made up of 18 amino acids. The V gene's germline CDR1 is LGHNA and CDR2 YSLEER. V was cut by 5 bases and J by 2 bases, with 19 bases left in between. Study results and caveats: As naive T cell percentage varied, TCR beta diversity correlated strongly with it. Aged donors had fewer naive CD4+ cells and lower diversity than long-lived donors.

The authors ran a second PCR of roughly 6 to 11 cycles using a sample-barcoded 5' primer and a J-beta primer mix. Researchers report that each sample yielded at least 2.5 million CDR3-containing paired-end reads. TCRdb reanalysed the 5' RACE reads using MiXCR and keeps one entry per CDR3 protein. This table has 600,000 to 1,000,000 distinct CDR3 sequences, 58% appearing once. Sequencing input: blood. The receptor was isolated from a man aged 25-45 years in good health. The V call is TRBV4-3, the J call TRBJ2-6; D is perhaps TRBD2 (5 bases). The CDR3 sequence is CASSSQPFTGTGANVLTF. DNA for the CDR3: TGCGCCAGCAGCTCTCAACCCTTTACCGGGACTGGGGCCAACGTCCTGACTTTC.